The 16 T cell receptor beta chains listed next were all sequenced from one sample in a study of T cells in Graves' hyperthyroidism and ophthalmopathy. RNA transcripts yielded amplified TCR beta CDR3 regions. The HTBI primer set drove a first-round RT-PCR of the TCR CDR3. TCRdb itself ran the multiplex PCR reads through MiXCR, one entry per CDR3 protein. The sample shows about 290,000 distinct CDR3 sequences, around 15% of them seen only once. The sample was blood. The receptors shown here come from a woman aged 50 to 60 with Graves' hyperthyroidism that later progressed to Graves' ophthalmopathy.

This clonotype was detected many times. The CDR3 sequence is CASSLSGQTYEQYF. The CDR3 DNA reads TGTGCCAGCAGTTTATCTGGACAGACCTACGAGCAGTACTTC. This rearrangement joins TRBV28 to TRBJ2-7, with D maybe TRBD1 (6 bases). Germline V CDR1 and CDR2: MDHEN, SYDVKM. Trimming pared 1 base from V and 2 bases from J, leaving 9 bases between. The CDR3 runs 14 residues.

This clonotype occurred many times. The chain carries TRBV30 and TRBJ1-1, with 12 bases matching TRBD1. Germline trimming cut 5 bases from V and 10 bases from J; bases unmatched to any gene: 14. Germline CDR1 GTSNPN, CDR2 SVGIG (reference sequence). This CDR3 has 15 amino acids. CDR3 coding DNA: TGTGCCTGGGCAGGGGACAGGGGGCGTTCAATCGTAGCTTTCTTT. It encodes CAWAGDRGRSIVAFF.

This clonotype occurred a few times. The rearrangement links TRBV19 to TRBJ1-4; D is unresolved. This CDR3 region has 11 residues. Germline V gives CDR1 LNHDA, CDR2 SQIVND (reference sequence). V was shortened by 5 bases and J by 7 bases, with 5 bases between the two germline ends. The CDR3 DNA reads as TGTGCCAGTAGTTGGGGTGAAAAACTGTTTTTT. Its translation is CASSWGEKLFF.

This chain joins TRBV19 and TRBJ2-2, with D possibly matching TRBD2 (6 bases). Germline V lookup: CDR1 LNHDA, CDR2 SQIVND (reference sequence). V lost 3 bases to trimming and J lost 6 bases, with 20 bases between them. The CDR3 runs 17 residues. Written as DNA, the CDR3 is TGTGCCAGTAGTATCGGCCTGCGGGAAGGGGCGGCCGGGGAGCTGTTTTTT. Amino acids: CASSIGLREGAAGELFF.

The sample holds many counts of this clonotype. The rearrangement uses TRBV20-1 and TRBJ2-5; D is undetermined. Per the germline V gene, CDR1 is DFQATT and CDR2 is SNEGSKA (reference sequence). The CDR3 has 14 residues. The V gene lost 8 bases and the J gene lost 1 base, with 17 bases spanning the gap. The CDR3 reads CSSLALPGQETQYF. The CDR3 coding sequence is TGCAGTTCACTGGCTCTCCCGGGCCAAGAGACCCAGTACTTC.

This clonotype was seen more than once but under ten times. This chain uses TRBV19 with TRBJ1-2; TRBD1 matches 12 bases. The CDR3 spans 16 residues. V shed 11 bases, J shed 8 bases, and the junction held 18 bases outside the gene matches. Germline V gives CDR1 LNHDA, CDR2 SQIVND (reference sequence). The CDR3 sequence is CAAGGQGAPGQEGYTF. DNA of the CDR3: TGTGCCGCCGGGGGACAGGGGGCGCCGGGCCAAGAAGGCTACACCTTC.

CDR3: CASSHRTSGSGGSTDTQYF. In DNA form, the CDR3 reads TGTGCCAGCAGCCATCGGACTAGCGGGAGCGGGGGTTCCACAGATACGCAGTATTTT. The chain combines TRBV28 with TRBJ2-3; TRBD2 matches at 13 bases. Germline V gene data show CDR1 as MDHEN and CDR2 as SYDVKM. The CDR3 sequence is 19 residues long. V shed 6 bases, J shed 2 bases, and the junction held 14 bases outside the gene matches.

In its sample, this clonotype was seen a few times. This sequence joins TRBV6-2 or TRBV6-3 and TRBJ2-2; TRBD2 is a possible D gene (6 bases). CDR1 and CDR2 from the germline V gene are MNHEY and SVGEGT. V lost 2 bases and J 3 bases, leaving 10 bases between the germline ends. The CDR3 has 15 residues. CDR3 region: CASSYPGSDTGELFF. The CDR3 DNA is TGTGCCAGCAGTTACCCCGGGAGCGACACCGGGGAGCTGTTTTTT.

The chain couples TRBV5-1 to TRBJ2-5; 14 bases are shared with TRBD2. The CDR3 consists of 16 residues. Looked up from germline, CDR1 is SGHRS and CDR2 is YFSETQ. After removal of 4 bases from V and 5 bases from J, the junction contained 7 bases not matched to a gene. The CDR3 DNA sequence: TGCGCCAGCAGCCCGGGACTAGCGGGAGCGGGGGAGACCCAGTACTTC. Translating it yields CASSPGLAGAGETQYF.

This clonotype was counted many times. The V gene is TRBV11-2, the J gene TRBJ2-3, with D hard to call. The V and J ends lost 5 bases and 5 bases respectively, with 17 bases between them. Germline V gives CDR1 SGHAT, CDR2 FQNNGV. CDR3 length equals 15 residues. In DNA, the CDR3 is TGTGCCAGCAGCCCCAGGTCGCCGCGAGAAGATACGCAGTATTTT. The encoded protein is CASSPRSPREDTQYF. Together with reference TRBV11-2 and TRBJ2-3, the CDR3 gives the full variable domain: EAGVAQSPRYKIIEKRQSVAFWCNPISGHATLYWYQQILGQGPKLLIQFQNNGVVDDSQLPKDRFSAERLKGVDSTLKIQPAKLEDSAVYLCASSPRSPREDTQYFGPGTRLTVL.

This clonotype was detected a few times. The V call is TRBV6-1, the J call TRBJ2-7; D not certain. Trimming pared 8 bases from V and 1 base from J, leaving 18 bases between. The CDR3 contains 15 residues. CDR1 is MNHNS, CDR2 SASEGT, per germline. CDR3 sequence: CASSNGLVGSYEQYF. The DNA for the CDR3 is TGTGCCAGCTCTAACGGGTTAGTAGGGTCCTACGAGCAGTACTTC.

A note on this clonotype: This sequence may be a read error, since a much larger clone differs from it by one base. The chain carries TRBV20-1 and TRBJ2-7; unclear D gene. This CDR3 has 11 amino acids. From germline, CDR1 is DFQATT and CDR2 SNEGSKA (reference sequence). Between the trimmed V and J ends, which lost 6 bases and 8 bases, there was a span of 14 bases. In DNA form, the CDR3 reads TGCAGTGCGTATAGCCAACCCAAGCAGTACTTC. Amino acids: CSAYSQPKQYF.

This clonotype was seen at least ten times. The chain carries TRBV18 and TRBJ2-3; a weak D match, TRBD2 (6 bases). CDR3 size: 16 residues. Germline V CDR1 and CDR2: KGHSH, LQKENI. Trimming shortened V by 3 bases and J by 5 bases, and 18 bases separated the two germline ends. The CDR3 DNA reads as TGTGCCAGCTCACCTTCCTCGGGAGTAACGGGAGATACGCAGTATTTT. Translating gives CASSPSSGVTGDTQYF.

This clonotype was seen repeatedly, ten times or more. CDR3 DNA sequence: TGCAGTGCTAGAAGCGATAGGGGCTACGCCGGGGAGCTGTTTTTT. Protein sequence: CSARSDRGYAGELFF. The chain links TRBV20-1 to TRBJ2-2; D may be TRBD1 (5 bases). Trimming stripped 2 bases from V and 6 bases from J, with 16 bases between. Germline CDR1 DFQATT, CDR2 SNEGSKA (reference sequence). CDR3 length: 15 residues.

On this clonotype itself: One end of the junction fails to match germline, which may point to a read error. This chain joins TRBV5-1 and TRBJ2-1; D not certain. The V gene's germline CDR1 is SGHRS and CDR2 YFSETQ. The CDR3 contains 12 residues. The CDR3 DNA follows: TGCGCCAGCAGCTTGGTGGGGAATGAGCAGCTCTTC. This translates into CASSLVGNEQLF.

The rearrangement joins TRBV12-3 or TRBV12-4 to TRBJ2-5, with a weak D call TRBD2 (6 bases). Deletions cut 5 bases from V and 4 bases from J, with 14 bases between. This CDR3 contains 14 residues. CDR3 nucleotides: TGTGCCAGCAGTCACTACCGGGGGATAGAGACCCAGTACTTC. Amino acid sequence: CASSHYRGIETQYF.